The source of this T cell receptor beta chain is a study of shared clonotypes between healthy human individuals (dated by TCRdb to the early 2020s). Notes on the research overall: The cohort included three men and two women between 18 and 49 years of age. Per donor, three plates each were used for CD4 naive and CD4 memory, two for CD8 naive, and one for CD8 memory. Blood TCR repertoires of 5 or 6 healthy adults were deeply sequenced to estimate repertoire size and the extent of clonotype sharing between individuals. Different laboratories and diverse techniques were used to prepare libraries and sequence TCR repertoires, to increase sequencing depth and limit assay-specific biases. Leukapheresis yielded between about 0.85 and 10 billion PBMCs per donor.

Inclusive of the bounding cysteine and phenylalanine, the CDR3 is 15 residues long. The kept DNA is CDR3 alone, 45 bases in frame from the first base. As encoded in the germline V gene, CDR1 is MDHEN while CDR2 is SYDVKM. The junction shows trimming of 3 bases on V and 0 bases on J, plus 9 bases between the germline ends. Of note for this clone: Its antigen is not yet known. No much larger clone is present one base from it, and per-base qualities are unavailable.

Broad study findings and their caveats: Incomplete sequencing was indicated by rarefaction of sorted-subset datasets, despite the large sequencing depth. Naive subsets generally had larger estimated clonotype richness than memory subsets did. Sharing across several donors was observed for approximately 5% of naive CD4, under 4% of naive CD8, 2% to 2.5% of memory CD4, and roughly 0.43% of memory CD8 clonotypes. Pairwise subsampling led to the expectation that sequencing depth would affect the degree of clonotype sharing among donors. The small number of donors limited the genetic and exposure-history diversity represented. Compared with non-shared clonotypes, the clonotypes found in all four sorted-subset donors had higher generation probabilities. Sampling was restricted to blood, and TCR repertoires in tissues likely differ from the TCR repertoires found in blood.

Donors were healthy HIV-negative adults with no recently reported acute infections or vaccinations. Every donor was a Caucasian adult living in Nashville, Tennessee, USA. Magnetic negative selection was used to enrich CD4+ T cells, after which naive cells were positively selected on CD45RA and the negative fraction became the memory subset. Blood was obtained by leukapheresis, after which PBMCs were separated by Ficoll-Histopaque density gradient centrifugation and cryopreserved in liquid nitrogen vapor phase. Analytical flow cytometry was used to check the purity and quantity of every magnetically sorted T cell population. Genomic DNA was isolated from each sorted fraction and quantified by UV absorbance on a Nanodrop 2000c. Using the deep immunoSEQ assay, TCR CDR3 regions were amplified from genomic DNA by multiplex PCR. Extracted genomic DNA from each cell subset was distributed evenly across all wells of several immunoSEQ 96-well plates, and each plate was treated as a replicate. Each replicate PCR for sorted subsets received roughly 0.2 ug genomic DNA, equal to about 30,000 T cell genomes. Purified libraries were measured with a Qubit 3.0 fluorometer, size-checked on a Bioanalyzer 2100, and measured again with the KAPA Library Quantification kit. Each immunoSEQ 96-well plate was sequenced on its own single-read 150-cycle Illumina NextSeq 550 flow cell. The paper's data handling went like this. Because only junctional sequences without quality scores were contained in the immunoSEQ output, filtering matching that applied to full-length reads could not be performed. To assign V/J genes and CDR3, sequences were annotated against IMGT germline references using PyIR, a Python wrapper for IgBLAST v1.9. Reads were removed for weak V/J assignments (E-value above 1e-6), missing CDR3, stop codons, out-of-frame junctions, or ambiguous translated residues. V3J clonotypes were defined by identical inferred V gene, J gene, and CDR3 amino acid sequence. Percentage overlap between repertoires was calculated by dividing the number of shared unique clonotypes by the size of the smaller repertoire. Repertoire richness was assessed with RTK rarefaction, the Chao1 estimator, and Recon v2.1 estimates of unobserved clonotypes. OLGA was used to compute generation probabilities for all TCRbeta clonotypes that the gDNA method yielded from a few donors. Here the immuneACCESS table is served through TCRdb, limited to in-frame sequences with V and J called. Missing clones are a known gap in these copies; in checked studies unresolved V genes cover under half, and the rest lacks a known reason. D and trimming come from the DNA, and the V and J calls and clone size come from that table. The sample table shows about 1.1 million clones, and 75% to 80% are seen once. The top ten hold approximately 0.5% of the sample.

What was sequenced was memory CD4+ T cells from PBMCs. Taken with the paper, the label for cell subset or site translates to: CD45RA-negative fraction. The rearrangement combines TRBV28 with TRBJ1-3; tentative D gene TRBD1, with 5 bases matching. The receptor was derived from a man aged 18 to 35 in good health. Some clones in this sample may be carry-over from other donors' samples. The CDR3 region: CASSLGRISGNTIYF. The sequenced DNA is TGTGCCAGCAGTTTGGGACGGATCTCTGGAAACACCATATATTTT.